This TCR beta chain comes out of a study of CD8+CD57+ T cells in acquired aplastic anemia. About the research overall: The DNA of sorted CD4+ and CD8+ cells averaged roughly 3.2 ug. Healthy donors had, on average, around 9.9 million reads for their CD4+ cells.

Study findings and constraints: Patients and controls were found to share more than 25 CD8+ CDR3 sequences. Simpson's diversity of CD8+ cells was not significantly different in patients compared with controls.

TCR beta VDJ and CDR3 profiling used genomic DNA as template. TCRdb re-analysed the reads in MiXCR, keeping a single row per CDR3 protein. The data show 100,000 to 150,000 distinct CDR3 sequences, around two fifths seen once. A word on this clonotype: Its target is not known.

This CDR3 contains 14 residues. Germline loops: CDR1 DFQATT, CDR2 SNEGSKA (reference sequence). Deletions cut 1 base from V and 4 bases from J, with 14 bases between. This receptor was identified in a human donor in good health, serving as a control. The sequenced material came from sorted CD4+, CD8+, or CD8+CD57+ T cells (not recorded which) from PBMCs. The chain recombines TRBV20-1 with TRBJ2-7, with D perhaps TRBD2 (5 bases). The CDR3 here is CSARALAGGYEQYF. Written as DNA, the CDR3 is TGCAGTGCTAGAGCCCTGGCGGGTGGGTACGAGCAGTACTTC.